Sequencing of this T cell receptor beta chain was carried out in a study of blood T cell repertoires in COVID-19. The repertoire was sequenced with immunoSEQ multiplex PCR; TCRdb's copy has only in-frame clones and lacks some. The sample includes under 300,000 clones, more than 65% of them seen just once. This receptor was obtained from a man in his forties or fifties who had recovered from COVID-19. The material sequenced was PBMCs or T cells enriched from blood (not recorded which).

The CDR3 DNA sequence: TGTGCCAGCAGTTTCGAGCGGGGGTCCACAGATACGCAGTATTTT. It translates to CASSFERGSTDTQYF. V gene TRBV28 combines with J gene TRBJ2-3, with TRBD2 matching over 8 bases. Losses at the gene ends were 3 bases for V and 2 bases for J; bases not matched to a gene: 4. This CDR3 has 15 amino acids. Per germline, CDR1 MDHEN and CDR2 SYDVKM. Looking up the rest from reference TRBV28 and TRBJ2-3 gives the full variable domain: DVKVTQSSRYLVKRTGEKVFLECVQDMDHENMFWYRQDPGLGLRLIYFSYDVKMKEKGDIPEGYSVSREKKERFSLILESASTNQTSMYLCASSFERGSTDTQYFGPGTRLTVL.